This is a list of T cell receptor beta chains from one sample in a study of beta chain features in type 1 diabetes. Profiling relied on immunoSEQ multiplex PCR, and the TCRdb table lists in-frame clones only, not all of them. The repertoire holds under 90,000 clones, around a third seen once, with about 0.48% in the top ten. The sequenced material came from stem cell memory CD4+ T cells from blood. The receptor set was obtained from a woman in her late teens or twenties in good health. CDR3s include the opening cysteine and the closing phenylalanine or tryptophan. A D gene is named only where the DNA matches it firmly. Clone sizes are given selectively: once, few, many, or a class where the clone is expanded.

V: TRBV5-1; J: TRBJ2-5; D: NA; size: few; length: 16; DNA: TGCGCCAGCAGCTTGGGTCCTACAGGGTCGGGGGAGACCCAGTACTTC; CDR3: CASSLGPTGSGETQYF
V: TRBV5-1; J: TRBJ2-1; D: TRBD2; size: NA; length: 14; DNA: TGCGCCAGCAGCAAGGGACTAGCGGGAGGTGAGCAGTTCTTC; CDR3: CASSKGLAGGEQFF
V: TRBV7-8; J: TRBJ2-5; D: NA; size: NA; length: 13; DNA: TGTGCCAGCGCATCAGGGGAAATGGAGACCCAGTACTTC; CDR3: CASASGEMETQYF
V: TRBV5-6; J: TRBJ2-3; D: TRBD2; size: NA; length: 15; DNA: TGTGCCAGCAGCCCGACTAGCGGGGGGCTAGATACGCAGTATTTT; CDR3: CASSPTSGGLDTQYF
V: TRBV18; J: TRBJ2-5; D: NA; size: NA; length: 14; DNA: TGTGCCAGCTCAGCCACTACTGGGTCAGAGACCCAGTACTTC; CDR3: CASSATTGSETQYF
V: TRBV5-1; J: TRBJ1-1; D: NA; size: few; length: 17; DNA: TGCGCCAGCAGCTTGGCGGGGGGTTCAGGATGGAACACTGAAGCTTTCTTT; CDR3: CASSLAGGSGWNTEAFF
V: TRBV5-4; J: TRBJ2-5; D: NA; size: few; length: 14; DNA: TGTGCCAGCACCTCCGCCGGGGGAGCAGAGACCCAGTACTTC; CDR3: CASTSAGGAETQYF
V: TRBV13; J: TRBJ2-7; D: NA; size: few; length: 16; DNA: TGTGCCAGCAGCTATCGACAGGGAGGACCCTCTTACGAGCAGTACTTC; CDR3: CASSYRQGGPSYEQYF
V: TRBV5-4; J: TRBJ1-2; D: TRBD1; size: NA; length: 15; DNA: TGTGCCAGCAGCTTGAACTGGGACAGGGGGCCGGGCTACACCTTC; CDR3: CASSLNWDRGPGYTF
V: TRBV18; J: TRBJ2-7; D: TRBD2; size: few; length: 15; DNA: TGTGCCAGCTCACCTGGGACTAGCGGCTCCTACGAGCAGTACTTC; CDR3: CASSPGTSGSYEQYF
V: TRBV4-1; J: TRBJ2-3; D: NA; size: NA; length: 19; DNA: TGCGCCAGCAACCGCTACGGGGACTTAGCTTACACTAGCACAGATACGCAGTATTTT; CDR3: CASNRYGDLAYTSTDTQYF
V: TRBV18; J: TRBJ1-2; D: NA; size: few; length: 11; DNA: TGTGCCAGCTCACCACGGGAGGGCTACACCTTC; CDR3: CASSPREGYTF
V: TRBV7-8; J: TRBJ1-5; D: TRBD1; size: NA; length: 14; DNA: TGTGCCAGCAGCTTTGGGACAGCCAATCAGCCCCAGCATTTT; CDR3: CASSFGTANQPQHF
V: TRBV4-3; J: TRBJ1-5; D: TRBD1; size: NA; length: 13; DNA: TGCGCCAGCAGTTCCGACAGGGATCAGCCCCAGCATTTT; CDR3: CASSSDRDQPQHF
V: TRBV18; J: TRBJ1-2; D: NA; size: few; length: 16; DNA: TGTGCCAGCTCACTCCTGGACAGAAGTTCTAACTATGGCTACACCTTC; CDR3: CASSLLDRSSNYGYTF
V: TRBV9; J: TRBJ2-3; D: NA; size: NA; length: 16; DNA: TGTGCCAGCAGCGAGGCGGGTGAGATAAGCACAGATACGCAGTATTTT; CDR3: CASSEAGEISTDTQYF
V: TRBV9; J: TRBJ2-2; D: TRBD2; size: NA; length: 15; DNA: TGTGCCAGCAGCGTTAGCGGGTTTGGCACCGGGGAGCTGTTTTTT; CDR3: CASSVSGFGTGELFF
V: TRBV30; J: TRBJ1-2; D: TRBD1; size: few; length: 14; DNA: TGTGCCTGGAGTGGGGACAGGGCTTCAGGGGACTACACCTTC; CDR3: CAWSGDRASGDYTF
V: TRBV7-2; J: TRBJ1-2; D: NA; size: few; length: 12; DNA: TGTGCCAGCAGCTTCGAGGTCTATGGCTACACCTTC; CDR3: CASSFEVYGYTF
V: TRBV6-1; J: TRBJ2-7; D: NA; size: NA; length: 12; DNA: TGTGCCAGCAGTGGACAGAAATACGAGCAGTACTTC; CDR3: CASSGQKYEQYF
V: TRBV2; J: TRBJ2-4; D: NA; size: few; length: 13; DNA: TGTGCCAGCAGCCCGACTAGGGAAAACATTCAGTACTTC; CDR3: CASSPTRENIQYF
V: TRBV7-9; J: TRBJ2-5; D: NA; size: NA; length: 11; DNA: TGTGCCAGCCAATCGGGGGAGACCCAGTACTTC; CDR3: CASQSGETQYF
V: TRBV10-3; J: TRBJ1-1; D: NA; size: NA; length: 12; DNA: TGTGCCACCAGAGGACAGAACACTGAAGCTTTCTTT; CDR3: CATRGQNTEAFF
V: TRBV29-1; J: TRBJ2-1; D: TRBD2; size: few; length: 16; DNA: TGCAGCGTTGTTGGTCTAAGCGGGGGGACCTACAATGAGCAGTTCTTC; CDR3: CSVVGLSGGTYNEQFF
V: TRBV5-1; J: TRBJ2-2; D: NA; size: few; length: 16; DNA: TGCGCCAGCAGCTTGGGTCCCCAGGGGCGCGCCGGGGAGCTGTTTTTT; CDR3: CASSLGPQGRAGELFF
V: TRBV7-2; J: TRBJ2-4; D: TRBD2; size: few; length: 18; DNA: TGTGCCAGCAGCTTGGAACTAGCGGGGGCAAGGGCCAAAAACATTCAGTACTTC; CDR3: CASSLELAGARAKNIQYF
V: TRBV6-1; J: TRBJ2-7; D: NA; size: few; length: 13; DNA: TGTGCCAGCAGTCAGGACAGTATCTACGAGCAGTACTTC; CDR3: CASSQDSIYEQYF
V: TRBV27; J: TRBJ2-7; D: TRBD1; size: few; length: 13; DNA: TGTGCCAGCCGCGGGACAGGGAGGGCCGAGCAGTACTTC; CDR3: CASRGTGRAEQYF
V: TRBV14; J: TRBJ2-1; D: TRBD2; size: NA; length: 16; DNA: TGTGCCAGCAGCCGTACGACTAGCGGGAGATACAATGAGCAGTTCTTC; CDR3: CASSRTTSGRYNEQFF
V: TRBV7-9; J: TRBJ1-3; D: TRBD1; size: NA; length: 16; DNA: TGTGCCAGCAGCAACAGGGGCCTCCGTGGGGGAAACACCATATATTTT; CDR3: CASSNRGLRGGNTIYF
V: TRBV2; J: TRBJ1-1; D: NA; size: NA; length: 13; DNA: TGTGCCAGCACCGTAGGGGAAGGCACTGAAGCTTTCTTT; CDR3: CASTVGEGTEAFF
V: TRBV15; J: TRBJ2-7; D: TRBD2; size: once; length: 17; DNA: TGTGCCACCAGCAGAGACCCCATAGCGGGAGGGCCTCATGAGCAGTACTTC; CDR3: CATSRDPIAGGPHEQYF
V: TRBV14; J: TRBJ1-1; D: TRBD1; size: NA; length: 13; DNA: TGTGCCAGCAGCAACAGGGGAAACACTGAAGCTTTCTTT; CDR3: CASSNRGNTEAFF
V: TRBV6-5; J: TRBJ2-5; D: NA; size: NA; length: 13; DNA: TGTGCCAGCAGTGAAGTAGTAGGGGGGACCCAGTACTTC; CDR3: CASSEVVGGTQYF
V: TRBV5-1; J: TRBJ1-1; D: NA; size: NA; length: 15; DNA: TGCGCCAGCAGCTTCCCGGACAGAAGGAACACTGAAGCTTTCTTT; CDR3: CASSFPDRRNTEAFF
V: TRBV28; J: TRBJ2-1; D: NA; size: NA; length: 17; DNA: TGTGCCAGCAGTCCACCGACCGGGACTGGAGCCTACAATGAGCAGTTCTTC; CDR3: CASSPPTGTGAYNEQFF
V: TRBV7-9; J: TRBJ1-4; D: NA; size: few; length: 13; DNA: TGTGCCAGCAGCACGGGTGCTAATGAAAAACTGTTTTTT; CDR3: CASSTGANEKLFF
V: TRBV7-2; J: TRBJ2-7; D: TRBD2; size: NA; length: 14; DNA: TGTGCCAGCAGCAATCAGCGGGGCGCCTACGAGCAGTACTTC; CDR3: CASSNQRGAYEQYF
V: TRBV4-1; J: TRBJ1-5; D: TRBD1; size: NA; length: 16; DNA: TGCGCCAGCAGCCGGTCAGGGGGCGGGCGAAATCAGCCCCAGCATTTT; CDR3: CASSRSGGGRNQPQHF
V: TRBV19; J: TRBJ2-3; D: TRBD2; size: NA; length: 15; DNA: TGTGCCAGTAACCCGAGACTAGCGGGGACAGATACGCAGTATTTT; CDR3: CASNPRLAGTDTQYF
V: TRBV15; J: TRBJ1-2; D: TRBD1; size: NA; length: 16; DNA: TGTGCCACCAGCCCCGTTCCCGCAGGGGGCGACTATGGCTACACCTTC; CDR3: CATSPVPAGGDYGYTF
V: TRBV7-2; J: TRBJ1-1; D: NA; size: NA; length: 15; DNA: TGTGCCAGCAGCTTACCCCCTGGACTCCCGGGGGGAGCTTTCTTT; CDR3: CASSLPPGLPGGAFF
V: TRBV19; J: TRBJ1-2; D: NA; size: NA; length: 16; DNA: TGTGCCAGTAGTACGAGTACCGCAGGACAGAACTATGGCTACACCTTC; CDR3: CASSTSTAGQNYGYTF
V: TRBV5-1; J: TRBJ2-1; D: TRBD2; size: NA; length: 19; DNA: TGCGCCAGCAGCTTGAGGGCGGGAGGGCCCTCTAGCTCCTACAATGAGCAGTTCTTC; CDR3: CASSLRAGGPSSSYNEQFF
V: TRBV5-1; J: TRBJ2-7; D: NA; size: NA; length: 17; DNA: TGCGCCAGCAGCTTGGAAGTTAGGTCCCAGGGAAGTTACGAGCAGTACTTC; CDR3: CASSLEVRSQGSYEQYF
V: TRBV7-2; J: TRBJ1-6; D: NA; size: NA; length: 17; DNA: TGTGCCAGCACCTTTTCAAGGGAGGCAGGGAATAATTCACCCCTCCACTTT; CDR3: CASTFSREAGNNSPLHF
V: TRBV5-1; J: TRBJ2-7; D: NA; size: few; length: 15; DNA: TGCGCCAGCAGTTTGGACAATTCTCAGAGCTCCCCTCGGGACTTC; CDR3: CASSLDNSQSSPRDF